This passage covers 27 T cell receptor beta chains from one sample sequenced in a study of blood T cell repertoires in COVID-19. Produced via immunoSEQ multiplex PCR; TCRdb's table is partial and in-frame only. The repertoire holds 150,000 to 200,000 clones, around four fifths seen once, with 2.8% in the top ten. Sequenced: peripheral blood. All receptors come from a man in his 70s with acute or convalescent COVID-19.

The V gene is TRBV6-5, the J gene TRBJ1-4, with a tentative D call TRBD1 (5 bases). The V gene's germline CDR1 is MNHEY and CDR2 SVGAGI. Trimming took off 6 bases at V and 8 bases at J, with 13 bases between the two ends. The CDR3 totals 13 residues. The CDR3 here is CASRTDPREKLFF. The CDR3 bases are TGTGCCAGCAGGACAGACCCTCGGGAAAAACTGTTTTTT.

V gene TRBV27 combines with J gene TRBJ2-7; 7 bases agree with TRBD2. Germline trimming cut 5 bases from V and 1 base from J; bases unmatched to any gene: 11. Per germline, CDR1 MNHEY and CDR2 SMNVEV (reference sequence). The CDR3 runs 16 residues. The CDR3 nucleotides are TGTGCCAGCAGTCCTCGAAAGGGCGGGAGTTCCTACGAGCAGTACTTC. This translates into CASSPRKGGSSYEQYF.

J is TRBJ2-7 and V is TRBV15, with 7 bases fitting TRBD2. V was clipped by 3 bases and J by 2 bases; unmatched bases: 13. The CDR3 consists of 17 residues. Germline V gives CDR1 LNHNV, CDR2 YYDKDF (reference sequence). The CDR3 bases are TGTGCCACCAGCAGTCATCCTAGCGGTGGGTCCGCCTACGAGCAGTACTTC. Translating gives CATSSHPSGGSAYEQYF. The full variable domain, in which reference TRBV15 and TRBJ2-7 provide the parts outside the CDR3, is DAMVIQNPRYQVTQFGKPVTLSCSQTLNHNVMYWYQQKSSQAPKLLFHYYDKDFNNEADTPDNFQSRRPNTSFCFLDIRSPGLGDTAMYLCATSSHPSGGSAYEQYFGPGTRLTVT.

CDR3 sequence: CASMEDWTKNIQYF. DNA of the CDR3: TGTGCCAGCATGGAGGACTGGACCAAAAACATTCAGTACTTC. The V call is TRBV2, the J call TRBJ2-4; weak D call: TRBD2 (5 bases). Germline CDR1 is SNHLY and CDR2 is FYNNEI. This CDR3 spans 14 amino acids. Trimming stripped 7 bases from V and 2 bases from J, with 12 bases between.

The chain recombines TRBV28 with TRBJ1-5; TRBD1 aligns across 9 bases. V shed 6 bases, J shed 4 bases, and the junction held 4 bases outside the gene matches. The CDR3 length is 14 residues. Germline CDR1 reads MDHEN; CDR2 reads SYDVKM. The DNA of the CDR3 is TGTGCCAGCAGGAAGGACAGGGGAAATCAGCCCCAGCATTTT. Translated: CASRKDRGNQPQHF. Variable domain in full (rest from reference TRBV28 and TRBJ1-5): DVKVTQSSRYLVKRTGEKVFLECVQDMDHENMFWYRQDPGLGLRLIYFSYDVKMKEKGDIPEGYSVSREKKERFSLILESASTNQTSMYLCASRKDRGNQPQHFGDGTRLSIL.

The rearrangement joins TRBV6-5 to TRBJ1-1; D ambiguous. The CDR3 sequence is 12 residues long. Trimming took 6 bases from V and 10 from J, leaving 15 bases between them. Germline CDR1 and CDR2: MNHEY and SVGAGI. CDR3 sequence reads: CASRTGPSGAFF. The CDR3 region has the DNA TGTGCCAGCAGAACGGGTCCATCGGGAGCTTTCTTT.

This rearrangement joins TRBV27 to TRBJ1-1; 7 bases align to TRBD1. Germline values: CDR1 MNHEY, CDR2 SMNVEV (reference sequence). This CDR3 comprises 15 residues. Germline trimming cut 6 bases from V and 4 bases from J; bases unmatched to any gene: 11. In DNA form, the CDR3 reads TGTGCCAGCAGCTCAGGGGGGACGGGTCGCACTGAAGCTTTCTTT. This codes for CASSSGGTGRTEAFF.

This chain connects TRBV7-9 to TRBJ2-2, with D possibly being TRBD2 (6 bases). Germline CDR1 reads SEHNR; CDR2 reads FQNEAQ (reference sequence). The CDR3 has 17 residues. Trimming stripped 1 base from V and 2 bases from J, with 14 bases between. CDR3 in amino acids: CASSLDVAGPNTGELFF. CDR3 nucleotide sequence: TGTGCCAGCAGCTTAGACGTGGCGGGGCCCAACACCGGGGAGCTGTTTTTT.

V and J are TRBV25-1 and TRBJ1-1; D possibly corresponds to TRBD1 (5 bases). The germline gives CDR1 MGHDK, CDR2 SYGVNS. The germline V and J ends were trimmed by 7 bases and 1 base, with 13 bases remaining between them. This CDR3 contains 14 residues. CDR3 loop: CASTGTQGNTEAFF. CDR3 coding DNA: TGTGCCAGCACCGGAACGCAGGGGAACACTGAAGCTTTCTTT.

The table lists this clone with a few counts. The chain uses TRBV4-3 and TRBJ2-2; D might be TRBD2 (7 bases). This CDR3 has 19 amino acids. Deletions cut 0 bases from V and 6 bases from J, with 23 bases between. Germline assignment: CDR1 LGHNA and CDR2 YSLEER. CDR3 loop: CASSQDLVGGPEGAGELFF. CDR3 sequence (DNA): TGCGCCAGCAGCCAAGATTTGGTGGGAGGGCCTGAGGGGGCCGGGGAGCTGTTTTTT.

About this clone itself: Germline and junction disagree at one end, which may indicate a read error. The chain is built from TRBV3-1 (or the pseudogene TRBV3-2) and TRBJ1-4; weak D call: TRBD1 (5 bases). The CDR3 spans 16 residues. Germline CDR1 and CDR2: LGHDT and YNNKEL (reference sequence). The chain's CDR3 is CASNQAGVATNEKLFF. Written as DNA, the CDR3 is TGTGCCAGCAACCAAGCGGGGGTAGCAACTAATGAAAAACTGTTTTTT.

The chain recombines TRBV6-1 with TRBJ2-6; 8 bases agree with TRBD1. In germline, CDR1 is MNHNS, CDR2 SASEGT. V shed 4 bases and J 0 bases; nucleotides not matched to a gene: 5. The CDR3 is 17 residues long. CDR3 sequence: CASSGRQGFSGANVLTF. In nucleotides, the CDR3 is TGTGCCAGCAGTGGTCGACAGGGGTTCTCTGGGGCCAACGTCCTGACTTTC.

This chain connects TRBV11-2 to TRBJ1-1, with 8 bases aligning to TRBD1. The V segment lost 1 base and the J segment 5 bases; nucleotides outside the gene matches: 6. The CDR3 is made up of 15 amino acids. Germline values: CDR1 SGHAT, CDR2 FQNNGV. For the CDR3, the DNA is TGTGCCAGCAGCTTAGTTCAGGGGGCCGGAACTGAAGCTTTCTTT. Protein: CASSLVQGAGTEAFF.

The rearrangement links TRBV6-5 to TRBJ2-7; 8 bases line up with TRBD1. CDR1 and CDR2 (germline): MNHEY, SVGAGI. CDR3 size: 14 residues. Trimming at V came to 5 bases and at J to 5 bases, leaving 8 bases not matched to a gene. This CDR3 is CASSHQGAGHEQYF. Written as DNA, the CDR3 is TGTGCCAGCAGTCACCAGGGGGCTGGTCACGAGCAGTACTTC.

About this clone: This same CDR3 is encoded by further DNA sequences in the sample. V usage is TRBV2 and J usage is TRBJ2-7; 8 positions match TRBD1. The CDR3 covers 12 residues. Unmatched junction bases numbered 0, after V lost 4 bases and J lost 4 bases. CDR1 is SNHLY and CDR2 is FYNNEI in the germline V gene. The CDR3 DNA reads TGTGCCAGCAGTGGACAGGGGTACGAGCAGTACTTC. As protein: CASSGQGYEQYF.

The J gene is TRBJ2-3, the V gene TRBV5-1; perhaps TRBD1 as D (5 bases). Germline CDR1 is SGHRS and CDR2 is YFSETQ. This CDR3 spans 15 amino acids. Deletions cut 0 bases from V and 0 bases from J, with 8 bases between. The CDR3 reads CASSLAGYSTDTQYF. The CDR3 DNA is TGCGCCAGCAGCTTGGCAGGGTATAGCACAGATACGCAGTATTTT.

This clone is a singleton in its sample. This chain links TRBV10-2 with TRBJ2-1; weak D call: TRBD1 (5 bases). Looked up from germline, CDR1 is WSHSY and CDR2 is SAAADI. The CDR3 contains 16 residues. Deletions cut 3 bases from V and 5 bases from J, with 17 bases between. CDR3 DNA sequence: TGCGCCAGCAGTGAATACCTTTCGGACACTGACAATGAGCAGTTCTTC. This gives the protein CASSEYLSDTDNEQFF.

The rearrangement links TRBV18 to TRBJ2-3, with TRBD2 matching over 9 bases. V gave up 0 bases and J gave up 2 bases; unmatched junction bases: 3. The CDR3 is 16 residues long. The germline V gene has CDR1 KGHSH and CDR2 LQKENI. The DNA of the CDR3 is TGTGCCAGCTCACCACCTAGCGGGGGCCTCACAGATACGCAGTATTTT. Translated, it gives CASSPPSGGLTDTQYF.

The chain recombines TRBV3-1 (or the pseudogene TRBV3-2) with TRBJ1-5, with D possibly TRBD1 on 6 matching bases. Germline V gives CDR1 LGHDT, CDR2 YNNKEL (reference sequence). This CDR3 has 13 amino acids. Trimming pared 4 bases from V and 6 bases from J, leaving 10 bases between. The CDR3 nucleotides are TGTGCCAGCAGCCCATACAGGGCTCAGCCCCAGCATTTT. This translates into CASSPYRAQPQHF.

The chain links TRBV7-8 to TRBJ2-2; possible D gene TRBD2, 6 bases. From germline, CDR1 is SGHVS and CDR2 FQNEAQ. V lost 4 bases to trimming and J lost 8 bases, with 11 bases between them. The CDR3 is made up of 13 amino acids. The CDR3 reads CASSSGLRGELFF. The CDR3 bases are TGTGCCAGCAGCTCGGGACTGAGAGGGGAGCTGTTTTTT.

The genes are TRBV7-2 and TRBJ2-3, with a possible D match to TRBD2 (5 bases). The CDR3 has 14 residues. Germline values: CDR1 SGHTA, CDR2 FQGNSA. V was pared by 3 bases and J by 6 bases, with 13 bases between. In DNA, the CDR3 is TGTGCCAGCAGCTTTAGGGTTCGAGGGGATACGCAGTATTTT. Protein product: CASSFRVRGDTQYF. The full variable domain, with the rest looked up from reference TRBV7-2 and TRBJ2-3, is GAGVSQSPSNKVTEKGKDVELRCDPISGHTALYWYRQSLGQGLEFLIYFQGNSAPDKSGLPSDRFSAERTGGSVSTLTIQRTQQEDSAVYLCASSFRVRGDTQYFGPGTRLTVL.

The chain uses TRBV19 and TRBJ2-1; TRBD2 matches 14 bases. The CDR3 runs 15 residues. With 9 bases clipped from V and 7 bases from J, the junction kept 8 bases outside the gene matches. Germline-derived CDR1 and CDR2 are LNHDA and SQIVND (reference sequence). CDR3 nucleotide sequence: TGTGCCAGCATCCCAGGGACTAGCGGGAGTAATGAGCAGTTCTTC. Protein: CASIPGTSGSNEQFF.

The genes are TRBV11-1 and TRBJ2-5, with 9 bases fitting TRBD1. This CDR3 contains 15 residues. CDR1 is SGHAT, CDR2 FQDESV, per germline (reference sequence). With V trimmed by 5 bases and J by 4 bases, 8 bases remained unmatched. CDR3 sequence reads: CASSLGTGRRETQYF. The CDR3 nucleotides are TGTGCCAGCAGCCTCGGGACAGGGAGGAGAGAGACCCAGTACTTC.

The chain uses TRBV7-2 and TRBJ2-1; TRBD1 matches 10 bases. CDR3 length: 15 residues. Losses at the gene ends were 2 bases for V and 9 bases for J; bases not matched to a gene: 7. Germline CDR1 is SGHTA and CDR2 is FQGNSA. DNA of the CDR3: TGTGCCAGCAGCTTAACTGGACAGGGGGAAGGTGAGCAGTTCTTC. Its translation: CASSLTGQGEGEQFF.

This clone was seen more than once but under ten times. J is TRBJ2-7 and V is TRBV11-2, with TRBD1 as a possible D gene (6 bases). Germline V gene sequence: CDR1 SGHAT, CDR2 FQNNGV. The CDR3 loop spans 15 amino acids. Trimming removed 1 base from V and 3 bases from J, with 13 bases in between. The CDR3 here is CASSLGAGVFYEQYF. The CDR3 coding sequence is TGTGCCAGCAGCTTAGGCGCAGGGGTTTTCTACGAGCAGTACTTC.

V and J are TRBV10-2 and TRBJ2-3; TRBD2 is a possible D gene (7 bases). Trimming pared 0 bases from V and 3 bases from J, leaving 10 bases between. Looked up from germline, CDR1 is WSHSY and CDR2 is SAAADI. The CDR3 spans 15 residues. CDR3 protein: CASSESGGQTDTQYF. CDR3 DNA sequence: TGCGCCAGCAGTGAGTCGGGGGGGCAAACAGATACGCAGTATTTT.

The chain combines TRBV28 with TRBJ1-5; D is ambiguous. This CDR3 contains 15 residues. Germline V gene sequence: CDR1 MDHEN, CDR2 SYDVKM. Trimming cost V 6 bases and J 4 bases, with 16 bases left between them. For the CDR3, the DNA is TGTGCCAGCAGAGTCCCGGAGCTTAGGAATCAGCCCCAGCATTTT. It yields the protein CASRVPELRNQPQHF. The full variable domain, in which reference TRBV28 and TRBJ1-5 provide the parts outside the CDR3, is DVKVTQSSRYLVKRTGEKVFLECVQDMDHENMFWYRQDPGLGLRLIYFSYDVKMKEKGDIPEGYSVSREKKERFSLILESASTNQTSMYLCASRVPELRNQPQHFGDGTRLSIL.